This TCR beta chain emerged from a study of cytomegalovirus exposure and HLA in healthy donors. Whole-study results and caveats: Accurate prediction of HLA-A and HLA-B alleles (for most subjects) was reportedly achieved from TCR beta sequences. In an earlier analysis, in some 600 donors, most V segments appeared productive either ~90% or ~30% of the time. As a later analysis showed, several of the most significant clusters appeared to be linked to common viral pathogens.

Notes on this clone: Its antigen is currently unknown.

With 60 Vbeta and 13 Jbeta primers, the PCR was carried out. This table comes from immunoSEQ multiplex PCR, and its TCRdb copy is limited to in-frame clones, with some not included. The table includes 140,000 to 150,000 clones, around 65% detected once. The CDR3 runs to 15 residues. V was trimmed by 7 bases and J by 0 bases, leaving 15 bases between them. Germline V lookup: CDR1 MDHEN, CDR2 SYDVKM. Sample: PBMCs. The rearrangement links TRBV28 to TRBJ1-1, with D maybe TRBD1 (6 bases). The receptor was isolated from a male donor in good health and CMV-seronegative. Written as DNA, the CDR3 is TGTGCCAGCAACCCGGGGGGCAGGCTGAACACTGAAGCTTTCTTT. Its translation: CASNPGGRLNTEAFF.